This entry is about one T cell receptor beta chain. Clones were sequenced by immunoSEQ multiplex PCR, and TCRdb holds only the in-frame ones, with some missing. The sample includes roughly 150,000 clones, roughly 90% of them seen just once. The germline V gene has CDR1 SNHLY and CDR2 FYNNEI. The ends were cut back, 2 bases at V and 12 bases at J, with 10 bases in the middle. The CDR3 covers 11 residues. The data stem from a study of radiation and T cells in renal cell carcinoma. Time point given: baseline pretreatment blood. Treatment here: 15 Gy SBRT to primary tumor, nephrectomy 4 weeks later. This chain joins TRBV2 and TRBJ2-5, with no clear D. Here the sequenced sample was blood, taken from a patient whose treatment included radiotherapy and nephrectomy. The receptor comes from a woman aged 70-85 years with renal cell carcinoma. The CDR3 sequence: CASSETVIEYF. The CDR3 nucleotides are TGTGCCAGCAGTGAAACAGTAATAGAGTACTTC.